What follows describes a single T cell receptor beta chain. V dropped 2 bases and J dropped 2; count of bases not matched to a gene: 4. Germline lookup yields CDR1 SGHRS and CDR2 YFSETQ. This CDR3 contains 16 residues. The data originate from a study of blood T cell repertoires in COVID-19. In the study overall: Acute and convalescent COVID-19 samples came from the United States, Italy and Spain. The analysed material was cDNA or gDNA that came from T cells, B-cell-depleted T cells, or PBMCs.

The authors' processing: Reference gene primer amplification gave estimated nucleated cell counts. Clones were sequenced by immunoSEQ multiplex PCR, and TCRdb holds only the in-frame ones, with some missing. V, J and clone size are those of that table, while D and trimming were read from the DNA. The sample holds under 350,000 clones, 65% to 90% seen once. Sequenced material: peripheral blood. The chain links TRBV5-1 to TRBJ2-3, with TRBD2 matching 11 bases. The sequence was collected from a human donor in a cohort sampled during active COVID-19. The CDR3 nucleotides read TGCGCCAGCAGCTTCACTAGCGGGGGAGCCACAGATACGCAGTATTTT. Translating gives CASSFTSGGATDTQYF.